The 14 T cell receptor beta chains reported below all come from one sample, sequenced in a study of T-cell memory formation after mild COVID-19. One entry per CDR3 protein results from TCRdb running MiXCR on the 5' RACE reads. The sample holds approximately 270,000 distinct CDR3 sequences, about 17% seen once. The specimen sequenced was PBMCs or a T cell subset sorted from them (not recorded which). These receptors were obtained from a man younger than 35 who had mild COVID-19 (a few samples of this study predate the infection). Cell type and time point are not known.

This clonotype was counted ten times or more. The genes are TRBV12-3 or TRBV12-4 and TRBJ2-1, with 12 bases identical to TRBD1. The length of the CDR3 is 16 residues. The V segment lost 8 bases and the J segment 0 bases; nucleotides outside the gene matches: 5. The CDR3 DNA reads as TGTGCCAGCGCGGGACAGGGGGCGAGCTCCTACAATGAGCAGTTCTTC. As protein: CASAGQGASSYNEQFF.

This chain links TRBV5-1 with TRBJ2-6; 7 nucleotides agree with TRBD2. The junction had 5 bases not matched to a gene; V was cut back by 2 bases and J by 0 bases. Germline V CDR1 and CDR2: SGHRS, YFSETQ. CDR3 length: 17 residues. CDR3 sequence (DNA): TGCGCCAGCAGCTTTCTGGGCGGGAGCTCTGGGGCCAACGTCCTGACTTTC. Its protein is CASSFLGGSSGANVLTF.

The chain carries TRBV4-3 and TRBJ2-3; 7 bases align to TRBD2. Germline V gives CDR1 LGHNA, CDR2 YSLEER. The trim removed 0 bases at V and 4 bases at J, leaving 7 bases unmatched. The CDR3 consists of 16 residues. The chain's CDR3 is CASSQETGGNADTQYF. As DNA, the CDR3 is TGCGCCAGCAGCCAAGAGACCGGGGGGAACGCAGATACGCAGTATTTT.

This clonotype turned up a few times. The chain recombines TRBV7-3 with TRBJ2-7; D is tentatively TRBD1 or TRBD2 (6 bases each). This CDR3 comprises 13 residues. Looked up from germline, CDR1 is SGHTA and CDR2 is FQGTGA. Trimming left V 6 bases short and J 1 base short, with 10 bases between. The CDR3 region is CASRGGGSYEQYF. CDR3 in DNA: TGTGCCAGCAGAGGGGGAGGTTCCTACGAGCAGTACTTC.

In its sample, this clonotype was seen a few times. This rearrangement joins TRBV6-2 or TRBV6-3 to TRBJ2-2; D unresolved. The V gene's germline CDR1 is MNHEY and CDR2 SVGEGT. The V gene lost 2 bases and the J gene lost 6 bases, with 13 bases spanning the gap. The CDR3 has 15 amino acids. The CDR3 nucleotides read TGTGCCAGCAGTTACGAGGTAGCCTGGGCCGGGGAGCTGTTTTTT. This gives the protein CASSYEVAWAGELFF.

Only a few counts were recorded for this clonotype. The genes are TRBV2 and TRBJ1-2; a weak D match, TRBD1 (5 bases). V dropped 8 bases and J dropped 4 bases, with 11 bases sitting between them. The CDR3 covers 12 residues. Germline CDR1 reads SNHLY; CDR2 reads FYNNEI. CDR3 in amino acids: CASGARSYGYTF. CDR3 in DNA: TGTGCCAGCGGGGCACGTAGCTATGGCTACACCTTC.

The chain recombines TRBV29-1 with TRBJ2-2, with 10 bases aligning to TRBD1. V lost 6 bases, J lost 4 bases, and 5 bases stayed unmatched. The CDR3 is made up of 14 amino acids. Germline-derived CDR1 and CDR2 are SQVTM and ANQGSEA. The CDR3 region is CSVRRTGGTGELFF. DNA of the CDR3: TGCAGCGTGAGGAGGACAGGGGGCACCGGGGAGCTGTTTTTT.

This chain uses TRBV12-3 or TRBV12-4 with TRBJ2-3, with D hard to call. The V and J ends lost 4 bases and 3 bases respectively, with 11 bases between them. The CDR3 has 14 amino acids. For the CDR3, the DNA is TGTGCCAGCAGTTCTCTGTGGGGAACAGATACGCAGTATTTT. It encodes CASSSLWGTDTQYF.

The chain employs TRBV4-1 and TRBJ2-1; the D is unclear. Germline V gene lookup returns CDR1 MGHRA and CDR2 YSYEKL. Trimming left V 0 bases short and J 4 bases short, with 13 bases between. This CDR3 comprises 16 residues. The CDR3, as DNA: TGCGCCAGCAGCCAAGATCCCCCCGGCAGATACAATGAGCAGTTCTTC. Translating gives CASSQDPPGRYNEQFF.

The chain employs TRBV20-1 and TRBJ1-5; a weak D match, TRBD1 (5 bases). CDR1 is DFQATT and CDR2 is SNEGSKA in the germline V gene (reference sequence). V lost 6 bases and J lost 2, with 11 bases in between. The CDR3 spans 13 residues. The CDR3 sequence is CSASGGGNQPQHF. As DNA, the CDR3 is TGCAGTGCCTCGGGGGGTGGCAATCAGCCCCAGCATTTT.

This clonotype appeared many times. CDR3 protein: CASSFGGTGELFF. The CDR3 DNA follows: TGTGCCAGCAGCTTCGGGGGCACCGGGGAGCTGTTTTTT. The rearrangement uses TRBV5-4 and TRBJ2-2; the D gene is possibly TRBD2 (6 bases). This CDR3 has 13 residues. Trimming removed 2 bases at V and 4 bases at J, with 6 bases between. Germline lookup yields CDR1 SGHNT and CDR2 YYREEE (reference sequence).

The chain couples TRBV28 to TRBJ1-1; 9 nucleotides align to TRBD1. The V gene's germline CDR1 is MDHEN and CDR2 SYDVKM. The J segment lost 1 base and the V segment lost 6 bases, leaving 12 bases of the junction unmatched. The CDR3 consists of 17 residues. CDR3 nucleotides: TGTGCCAGCAGGACATTTTGGCGACAGGGGGGGAACACTGAAGCTTTCTTT. This translates into CASRTFWRQGGNTEAFF.

A few counts support this clonotype. The genes are TRBV12-3 or TRBV12-4 and TRBJ1-5; D is unclear. The ends were cut back, 8 bases at V and 5 bases at J, with 13 bases in the middle. CDR3 length: 13 amino acids. Written as DNA, the CDR3 is TGTGCCAGCGGATTGACCGCTTATCAGCCCCAGCATTTT. Translated, it gives CASGLTAYQPQHF.

This clonotype was found a few times. V gene TRBV5-1 combines with J gene TRBJ1-1, with 7 bases lining up with TRBD1. The CDR3 loop spans 14 amino acids. V lost 5 bases to trimming and J lost 1 base; unmatched junction nucleotides: 5. The germline gives CDR1 SGHRS, CDR2 YFSETQ. The CDR3 sequence: CASSADRANTEAFF. The CDR3 coding sequence is TGCGCCAGCAGTGCCGACAGGGCGAACACTGAAGCTTTCTTT.